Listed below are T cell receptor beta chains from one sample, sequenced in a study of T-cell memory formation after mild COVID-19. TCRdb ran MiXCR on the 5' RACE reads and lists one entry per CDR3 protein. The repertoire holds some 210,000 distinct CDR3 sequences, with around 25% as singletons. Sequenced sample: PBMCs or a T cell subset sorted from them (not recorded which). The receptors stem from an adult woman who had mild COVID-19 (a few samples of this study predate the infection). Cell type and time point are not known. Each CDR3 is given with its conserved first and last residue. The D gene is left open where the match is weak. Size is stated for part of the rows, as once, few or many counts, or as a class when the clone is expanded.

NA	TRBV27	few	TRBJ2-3	TGTGCCACCTTCGACAGTGGAGAGGGAGATACGCAGTATTTT	CATFDSGEGDTQYF
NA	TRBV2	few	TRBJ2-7	TGTGCCAGCAGATCAGTCGGCGAGCAGTACTTC	CASRSVGEQYF
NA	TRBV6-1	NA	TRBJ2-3	TGTGCCAGCCTTCCTGAGTATGCAGATACGCAGTATTTT	CASLPEYADTQYF
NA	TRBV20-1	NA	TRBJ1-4	TGCAGTGCTCCCTTTGGGGGTCGCGGTGAAAAACTGTTTTTT	CSAPFGGRGEKLFF
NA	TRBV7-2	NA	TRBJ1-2	TGTGCCAGCAGCCCCCCTAACCAGAACTATGGCTACACCTTC	CASSPPNQNYGYTF
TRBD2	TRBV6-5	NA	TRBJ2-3	TGTGCCGCGGGGGATACGAGTAATACGCAGTATTTT	CAAGDTSNTQYF
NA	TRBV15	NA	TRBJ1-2	TGTGCCACCAGCTTGACAGAAACCTATGGCTACACCTTC	CATSLTETYGYTF
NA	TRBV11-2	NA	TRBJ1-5	TGTGCCAGCAGCTCTGATTTTCTTAGCAATCAGCCCCAGCATTTT	CASSSDFLSNQPQHF
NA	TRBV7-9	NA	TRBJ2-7	TGTGCCAGCAGCCACCGCGGCCGGAGTGCCGCGGGGTACGAGCAGTACTTC	CASSHRGRSAAGYEQYF
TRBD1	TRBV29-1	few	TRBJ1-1	TGCAGCGTGGGTCGACAGGGGATTCGCACTGAAGCTTTCTTT	CSVGRQGIRTEAFF
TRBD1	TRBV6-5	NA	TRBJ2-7	TGTGCCAGCATTCGGGACAGCCCGCCCTACGAGCAGTACTTC	CASIRDSPPYEQYF
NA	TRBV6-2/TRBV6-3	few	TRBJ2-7	TGTGCCAGCAGTTATGTCGGAGTGGGGAGTGCCGAGCAGTACTTC	CASSYVGVGSAEQYF
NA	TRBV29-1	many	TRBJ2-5	TGCAGCGTTGCGAAGCCTCCCCGGGAGACCCAGTACTTC	CSVAKPPRETQYF
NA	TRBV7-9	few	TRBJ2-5	TGTGCCAGCAGCCCGGACTCCCTACAAGAGACCCAGTACTTC	CASSPDSLQETQYF
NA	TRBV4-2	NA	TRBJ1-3	TGTGCCAGCAGCCAAGTCCGGGGGGGACGTATGAACTCTGGAAACACCATATATTTT	CASSQVRGGRMNSGNTIYF
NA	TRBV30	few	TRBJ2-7	TGTGCCTGGAGTGTGCCTGGAGAACACTACGAGCAGTACTTC	CAWSVPGEHYEQYF
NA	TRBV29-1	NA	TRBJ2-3	TGCAGCGTAGGACAGCCGATGAATACGCAGTATTTT	CSVGQPMNTQYF
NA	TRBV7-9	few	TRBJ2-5	TGTGCCAGCAGCTTAGGACAGACGTACCAAGAGACCCAGTACTTC	CASSLGQTYQETQYF
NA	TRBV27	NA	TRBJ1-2	TGTGCCAGCAAGGAGGGTACAGAGGTCTATGGCTACACCTTC	CASKEGTEVYGYTF
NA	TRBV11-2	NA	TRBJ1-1	TGTGCCAGCAGCTTAACGGCAGGGCAGGTTGAAGCTTTCTTT	CASSLTAGQVEAFF
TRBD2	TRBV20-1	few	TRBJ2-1	TGCAGTGCTAGAGATTCCCGAAGCGGGGCCGCCTACAATGAGCAGTTCTTC	CSARDSRSGAAYNEQFF
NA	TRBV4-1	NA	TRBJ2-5	TGCGCCAGCAGCCCGAGGAGGGACCAAGAGACCCAGTACTTC	CASSPRRDQETQYF
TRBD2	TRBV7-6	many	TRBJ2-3	TGTGCCAGCAGCTTAGCGCCCCAAGCGGGAGGTGGTACAGATACGCAGTATTTT	CASSLAPQAGGGTDTQYF
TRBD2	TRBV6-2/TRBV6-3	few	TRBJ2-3	TGTGCCAGCAGTTATCGGGCTAGCGGAGCTCTCACAGATACGCAGTATTTT	CASSYRASGALTDTQYF
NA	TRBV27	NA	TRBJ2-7	TGTGCCAGCAGTTTATCGTTGGCCTACGAGCAGTACTTC	CASSLSLAYEQYF
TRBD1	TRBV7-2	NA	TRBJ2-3	TGTGCCAGCGACAGGGGGGCGAGCACAGATACGCAGTATTTT	CASDRGASTDTQYF
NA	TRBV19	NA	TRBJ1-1	TGTGCCAGTAGTATCCCGGGGTCTGAAGCTTTCTTT	CASSIPGSEAFF
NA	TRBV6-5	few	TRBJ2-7	TGTGCCAGCACCTCGGGCCGGGGGAGTCTATCCTACGAGCAGTACTTC	CASTSGRGSLSYEQYF
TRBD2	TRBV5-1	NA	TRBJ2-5	TGCGCCAGCAGCTTCGGACTAGCGGAAGAGACCCAGTACTTC	CASSFGLAEETQYF
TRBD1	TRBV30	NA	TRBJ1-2	TGTGCCTGGAGCACCGGGACAGCATTCGATTATGGCTACACCTTC	CAWSTGTAFDYGYTF
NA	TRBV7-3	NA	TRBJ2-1	TGTGCCAGCAGCTCTAGCGCGGCCTACAATGAGCAGTTCTTC	CASSSSAAYNEQFF
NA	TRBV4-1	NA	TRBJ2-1	TGCGCCAGCAGCCATTTGATGGCGGGGGCAAACTACAATGAGCAGTTCTTC	CASSHLMAGANYNEQFF
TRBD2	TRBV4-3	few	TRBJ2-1	TGCGCCAGCAGCCAAGAATCGAGCAGCGGGATGTACAATGAGCAGTTCTTC	CASSQESSSGMYNEQFF
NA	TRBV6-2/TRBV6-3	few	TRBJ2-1	TGTGCCAGCGGGGAAGCGGTACCCTACAATGAGCAGTTCTTC	CASGEAVPYNEQFF
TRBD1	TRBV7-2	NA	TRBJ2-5	TGTGCCAGCAGCTTAGTCACCGGGACAGGGGAGGTGACCCAGTACTTC	CASSLVTGTGEVTQYF
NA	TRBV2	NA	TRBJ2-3	TGTGCCAGCAGTGAAATGGGGACCTTCCAAACAGATACGCAGTATTTT	CASSEMGTFQTDTQYF
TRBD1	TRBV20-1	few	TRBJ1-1	TGCAGTGCTGGACAGGGGGACACTGAAGCTTTCTTT	CSAGQGDTEAFF
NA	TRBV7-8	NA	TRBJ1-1	TGTGCCAGCAGCGCCGAGGGGAACCGTGAAGCTTTCTTT	CASSAEGNREAFF
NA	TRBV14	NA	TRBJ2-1	TGTGCCAGCAGCCAGACAGGCCTAGCGGAACGATACAATGAGCAGTTCTTC	CASSQTGLAERYNEQFF
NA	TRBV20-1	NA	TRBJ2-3	TGCAGTGCTAGAACGGGACTTCCCTACGATACGCAGTATTTT	CSARTGLPYDTQYF
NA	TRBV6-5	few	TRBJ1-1	TGTGCCAGCAGTTACTCGATTTCAGCGATCACTGAAGCTTTCTTT	CASSYSISAITEAFF